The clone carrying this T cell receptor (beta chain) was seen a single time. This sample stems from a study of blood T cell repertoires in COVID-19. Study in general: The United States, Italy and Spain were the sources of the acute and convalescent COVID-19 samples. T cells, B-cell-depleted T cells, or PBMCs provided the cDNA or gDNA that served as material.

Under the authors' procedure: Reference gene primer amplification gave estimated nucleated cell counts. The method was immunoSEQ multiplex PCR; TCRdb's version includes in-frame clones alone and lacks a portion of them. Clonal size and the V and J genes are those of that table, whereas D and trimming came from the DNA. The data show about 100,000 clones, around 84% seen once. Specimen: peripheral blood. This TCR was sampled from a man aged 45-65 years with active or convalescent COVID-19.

CDR3 region: CASSLDGGQGETQYF. CDR3 DNA: TGTGCCAGCAGCTTAGATGGGGGACAGGGAGAGACCCAGTACTTC. The V call is TRBV11-3, the J call TRBJ2-5, with 9 nucleotides matching TRBD1. This CDR3 spans 15 amino acids. V shed 0 bases, J shed 4 bases, and the junction held 3 bases outside the gene matches. Germline V gene lookup returns CDR1 SGHNT and CDR2 YENEEA. Supplemented by reference TRBV11-3 and TRBJ2-5, the full variable domain reads EAGVVQSPRYKIIEKKQPVAFWCNPISGHNTLYWYLQNLGQGPELLIRYENEEAVDDSQLPKDRFSAERLKGVDSTLKIQPAELGDSAVYLCASSLDGGQGETQYFGPGTRLLVL.